This T cell receptor beta chain was recovered during a study of blood T cells in healthy people across ages. CDR1 is SQVTM and CDR2 is ANQGSEA in the germline V gene. J lost 0 bases, V lost 4 bases, and 8 bases had no gene match. This CDR3 is 15 amino acids long. Using a J-beta primer mix together with a sample-barcoded 5' primer, a second PCR was run for roughly 6 to 12 cycles. TCRdb ran MiXCR on the 5' RACE reads and lists one entry per CDR3 protein. The sample records 1.5 million to 2 million distinct CDR3 sequences, over 25% being singletons. Study-wide results and limits: Donors of long life had a larger count of naive CD4+ cells and greater diversity than aged donors. In older individuals, TCR beta diversity per million T cells was lower, falling roughly linearly with age. Diversity estimates from one million T cells were considered underestimates.

In this sample, this clonotype turned up once. What it recognizes is unknown. This sequence was found in a woman aged 25 to 39 in good health. The sample comprised blood. The genes are TRBV29-1 and TRBJ1-1; 7 bases are a match to TRBD1. In nucleotides, the CDR3 is TGCAGCGTTGGGACAGAGACAGGGATGAACACTGAAGCTTTCTTT. Protein sequence: CSVGTETGMNTEAFF.